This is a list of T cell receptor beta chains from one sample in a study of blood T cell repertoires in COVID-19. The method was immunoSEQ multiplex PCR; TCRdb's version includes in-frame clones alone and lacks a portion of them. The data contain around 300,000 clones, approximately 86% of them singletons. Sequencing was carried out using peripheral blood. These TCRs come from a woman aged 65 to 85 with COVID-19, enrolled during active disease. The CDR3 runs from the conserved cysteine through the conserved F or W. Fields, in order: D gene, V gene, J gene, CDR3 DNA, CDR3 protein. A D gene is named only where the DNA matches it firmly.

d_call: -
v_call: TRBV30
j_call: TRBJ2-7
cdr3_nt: TGTGCCTGGGGGGGACAGCCTGCGGGGGAGCAGTACTTC
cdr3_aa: CAWGGQPAGEQYF

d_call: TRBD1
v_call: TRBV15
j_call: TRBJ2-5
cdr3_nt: TGTGCCACCAGCAAAGGGGGCACGGGAGAGACCCAGTACTTC
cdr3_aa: CATSKGGTGETQYF

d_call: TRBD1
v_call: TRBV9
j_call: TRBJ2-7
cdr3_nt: TGTGCCAGCAGCGCCTATACAGGGGACGAGCAGTACTTC
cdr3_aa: CASSAYTGDEQYF

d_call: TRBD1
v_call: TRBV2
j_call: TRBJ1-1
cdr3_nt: TGTGCCAGCAGCTCCCCCCGGGACAGGAACACTGAAGCTTTCTTT
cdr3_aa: CASSSPRDRNTEAFF

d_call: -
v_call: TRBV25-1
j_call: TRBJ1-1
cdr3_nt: TGTGCCACAGGGGAGACAGGTAACATGAACACTGAAGCTTTCTTT
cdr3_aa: CATGETGNMNTEAFF

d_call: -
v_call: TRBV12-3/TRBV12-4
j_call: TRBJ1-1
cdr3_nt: TGTGCCAGCCGAACTGCGAGGCGGAGGAAAGCTTTCTTT
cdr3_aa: CASRTARRRKAFF

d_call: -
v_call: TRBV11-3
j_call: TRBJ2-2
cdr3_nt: TGTGCCAGCAGCTTAGACGCCGGGGAGCTGTTTTTT
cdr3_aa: CASSLDAGELFF

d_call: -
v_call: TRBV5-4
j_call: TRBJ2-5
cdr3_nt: TGTGCCAGCAGCTTGGCTTCGTCCGTGGAGACCCAGTACTTC
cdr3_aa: CASSLASSVETQYF

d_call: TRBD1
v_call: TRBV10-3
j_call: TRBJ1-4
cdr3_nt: TGTGCCATCAGTCGGACAGGGGGCGTAAATGAAAAACTGTTTTTT
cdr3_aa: CAISRTGGVNEKLFF

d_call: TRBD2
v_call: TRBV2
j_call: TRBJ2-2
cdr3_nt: TGTGCCAGCAGTACGGGACTAGCGGATCACGGGGAGCTGTTTTTT
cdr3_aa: CASSTGLADHGELFF